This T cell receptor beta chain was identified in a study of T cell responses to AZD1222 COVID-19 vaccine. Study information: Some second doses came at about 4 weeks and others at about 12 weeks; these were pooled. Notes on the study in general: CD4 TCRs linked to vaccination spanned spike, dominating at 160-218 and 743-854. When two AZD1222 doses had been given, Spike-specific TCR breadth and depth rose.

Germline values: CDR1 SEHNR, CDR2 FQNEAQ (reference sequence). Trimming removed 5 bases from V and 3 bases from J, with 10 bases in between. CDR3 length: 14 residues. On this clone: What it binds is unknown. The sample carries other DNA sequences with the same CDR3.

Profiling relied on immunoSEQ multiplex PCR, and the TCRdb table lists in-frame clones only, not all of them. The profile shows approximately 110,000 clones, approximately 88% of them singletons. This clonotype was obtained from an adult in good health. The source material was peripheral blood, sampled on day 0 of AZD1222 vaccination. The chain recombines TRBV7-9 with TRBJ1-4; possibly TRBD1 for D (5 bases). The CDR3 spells CASSLGQSNEKLFF. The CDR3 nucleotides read TGTGCCAGCAGCCTCGGACAATCTAATGAAAAACTGTTTTTT.